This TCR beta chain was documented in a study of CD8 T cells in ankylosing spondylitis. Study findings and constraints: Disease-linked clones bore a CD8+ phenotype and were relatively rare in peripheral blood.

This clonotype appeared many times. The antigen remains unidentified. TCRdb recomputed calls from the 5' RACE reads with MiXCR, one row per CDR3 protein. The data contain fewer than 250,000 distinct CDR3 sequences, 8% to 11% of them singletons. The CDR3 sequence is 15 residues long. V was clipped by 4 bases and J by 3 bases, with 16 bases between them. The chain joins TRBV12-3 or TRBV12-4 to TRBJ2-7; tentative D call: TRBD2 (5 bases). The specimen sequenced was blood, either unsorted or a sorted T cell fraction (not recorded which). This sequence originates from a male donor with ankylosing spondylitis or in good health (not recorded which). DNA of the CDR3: TGTGCCAGCAGTTCCCGCGACCCCGGGGTCTACGAGCAGTACTTC. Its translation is CASSSRDPGVYEQYF.